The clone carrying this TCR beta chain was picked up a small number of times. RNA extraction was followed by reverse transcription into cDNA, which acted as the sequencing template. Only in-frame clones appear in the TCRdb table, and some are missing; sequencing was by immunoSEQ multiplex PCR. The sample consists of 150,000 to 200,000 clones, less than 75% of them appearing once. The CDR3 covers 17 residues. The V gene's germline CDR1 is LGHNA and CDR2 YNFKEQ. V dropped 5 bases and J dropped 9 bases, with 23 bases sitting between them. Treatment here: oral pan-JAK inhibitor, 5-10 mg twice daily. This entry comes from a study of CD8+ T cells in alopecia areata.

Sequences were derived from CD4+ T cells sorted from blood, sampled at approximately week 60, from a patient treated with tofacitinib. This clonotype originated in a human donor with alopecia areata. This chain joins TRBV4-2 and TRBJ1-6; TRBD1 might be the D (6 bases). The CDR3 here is CASSSNTGQRGISPLHF. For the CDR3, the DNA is TGTGCCAGCAGCTCGAATACGGGACAACGTGGGATTTCACCCCTCCACTTT.